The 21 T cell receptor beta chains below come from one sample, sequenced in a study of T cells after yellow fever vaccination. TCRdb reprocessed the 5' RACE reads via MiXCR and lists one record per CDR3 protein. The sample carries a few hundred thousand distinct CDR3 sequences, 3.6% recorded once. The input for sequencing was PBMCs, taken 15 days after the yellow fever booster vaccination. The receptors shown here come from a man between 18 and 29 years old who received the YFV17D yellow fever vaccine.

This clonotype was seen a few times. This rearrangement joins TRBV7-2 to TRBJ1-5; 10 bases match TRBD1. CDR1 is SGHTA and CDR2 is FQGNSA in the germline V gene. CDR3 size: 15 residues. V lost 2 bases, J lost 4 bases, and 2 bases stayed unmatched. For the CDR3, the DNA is TGTGCCAGCAGCTTATGGGGACAGGGGAATCAGCCCCAGCATTTT. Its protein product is CASSLWGQGNQPQHF.

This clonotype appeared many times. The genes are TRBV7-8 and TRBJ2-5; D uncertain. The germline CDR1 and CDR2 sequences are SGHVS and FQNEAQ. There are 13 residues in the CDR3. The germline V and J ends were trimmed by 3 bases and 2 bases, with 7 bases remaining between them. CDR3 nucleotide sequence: TGTGCCAGCAGCTTGCACCTACAAGAGACCCAGTACTTC. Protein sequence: CASSLHLQETQYF.

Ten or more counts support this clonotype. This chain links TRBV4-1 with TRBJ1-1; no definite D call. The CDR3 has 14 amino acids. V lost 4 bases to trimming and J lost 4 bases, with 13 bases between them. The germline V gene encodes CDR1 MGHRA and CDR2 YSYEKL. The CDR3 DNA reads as TGCGCCAGCAGCCTCGGCCTTTCCGGCACTGAAGCTTTCTTT. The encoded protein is CASSLGLSGTEAFF.

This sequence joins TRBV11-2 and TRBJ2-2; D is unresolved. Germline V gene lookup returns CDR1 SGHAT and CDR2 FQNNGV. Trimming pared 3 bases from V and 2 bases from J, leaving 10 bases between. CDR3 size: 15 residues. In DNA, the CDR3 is TGTGCCAGCAGCTTTACCAGGACCAACACCGGGGAGCTGTTTTTT. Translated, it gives CASSFTRTNTGELFF.

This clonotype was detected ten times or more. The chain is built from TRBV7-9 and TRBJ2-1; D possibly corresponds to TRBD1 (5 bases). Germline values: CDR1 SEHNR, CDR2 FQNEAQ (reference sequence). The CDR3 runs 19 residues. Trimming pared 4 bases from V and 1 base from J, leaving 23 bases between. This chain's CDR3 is CASSSTLIGRGRSYNEQFF. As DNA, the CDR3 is TGTGCCAGCAGCTCCACCCTTATCGGTAGGGGCCGATCCTACAATGAGCAGTTCTTC.

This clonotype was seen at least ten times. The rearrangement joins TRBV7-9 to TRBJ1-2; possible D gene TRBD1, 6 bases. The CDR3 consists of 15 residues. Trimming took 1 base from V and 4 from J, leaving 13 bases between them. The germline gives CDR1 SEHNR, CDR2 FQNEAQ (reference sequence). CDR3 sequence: CASSLEVGGGYGYTF. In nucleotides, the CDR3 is TGTGCCAGCAGCTTAGAGGTTGGGGGCGGCTATGGCTACACCTTC.

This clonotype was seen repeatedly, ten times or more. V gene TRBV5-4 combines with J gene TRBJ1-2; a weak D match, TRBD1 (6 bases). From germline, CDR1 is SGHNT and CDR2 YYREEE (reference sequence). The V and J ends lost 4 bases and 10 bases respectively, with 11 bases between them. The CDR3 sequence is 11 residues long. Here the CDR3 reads CASSATGYYTF. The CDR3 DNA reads TGTGCCAGCAGCGCCACAGGGTACTACACCTTC.

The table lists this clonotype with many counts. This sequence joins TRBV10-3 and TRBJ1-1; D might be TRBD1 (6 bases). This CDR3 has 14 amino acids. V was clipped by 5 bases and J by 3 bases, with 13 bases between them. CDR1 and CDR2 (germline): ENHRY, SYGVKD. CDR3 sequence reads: CAISQTGRDTEAFF. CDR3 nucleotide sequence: TGTGCCATCAGTCAAACAGGGCGGGACACTGAAGCTTTCTTT.

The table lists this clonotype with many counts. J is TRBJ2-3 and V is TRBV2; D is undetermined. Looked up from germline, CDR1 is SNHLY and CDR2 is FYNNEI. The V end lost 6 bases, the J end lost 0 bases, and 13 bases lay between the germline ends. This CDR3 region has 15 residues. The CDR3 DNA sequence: TGTGCCAGCAGGGCTACGTCGGATAGCACAGATACGCAGTATTTT. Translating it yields CASRATSDSTDTQYF. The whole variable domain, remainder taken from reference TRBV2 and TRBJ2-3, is EPEVTQTPSHQVTQMGQEVILRCVPISNHLYFYWYRQILGQKVEFLVSFYNNEISEKSEIFDDQFSVERPDGSNFTLKIRSTKLEDSAMYFCASRATSDSTDTQYFGPGTRLTVL.

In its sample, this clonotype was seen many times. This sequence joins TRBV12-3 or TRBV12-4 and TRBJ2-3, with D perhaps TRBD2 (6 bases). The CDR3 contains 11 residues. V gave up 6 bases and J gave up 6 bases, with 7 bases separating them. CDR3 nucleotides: TGTGCCAGCAGCCGGGGGGATACGCAGTATTTT. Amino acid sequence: CASSRGDTQYF.

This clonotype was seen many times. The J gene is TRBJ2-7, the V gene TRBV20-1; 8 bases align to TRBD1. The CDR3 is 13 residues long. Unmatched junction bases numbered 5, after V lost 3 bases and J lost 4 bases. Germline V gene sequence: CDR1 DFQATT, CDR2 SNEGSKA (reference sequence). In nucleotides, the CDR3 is TGCAGTGCTAGCTCCGACAGGGGATACGAGCAGTACGTC. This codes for CSASSDRGYEQYV.

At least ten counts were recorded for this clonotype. This CDR3 reads CASSLEQGSNTGELFF. The CDR3 DNA sequence: TGTGCCAGCAGCTTAGAGCAGGGGTCGAACACCGGGGAGCTGTTTTTT. The chain is built from TRBV7-6 and TRBJ2-2; tentative D call: TRBD1 (6 bases). Trimming removed 1 base at V and 0 bases at J, with 9 bases between. The CDR3 length is 16 residues. In germline, CDR1 is SGHVS, CDR2 FNYEAQ. The full variable domain, with the rest looked up from reference TRBV7-6 and TRBJ2-2, is GAGVSQSPRYKVTKRGQDVALRCDPISGHVSLYWYRQALGQGPEFLTYFNYEAQQDKSGLPNDRFSAERPEGSISTLTIQRTEQRDSAMYRCASSLEQGSNTGELFFGEGSRLTVL.

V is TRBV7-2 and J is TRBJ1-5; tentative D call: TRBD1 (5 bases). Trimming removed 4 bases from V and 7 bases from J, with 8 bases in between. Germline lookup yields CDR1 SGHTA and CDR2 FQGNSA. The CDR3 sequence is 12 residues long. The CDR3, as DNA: TGTGCCAGCAGCTGGGGCGAACAGCCCCAGCATTTT. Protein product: CASSWGEQPQHF.

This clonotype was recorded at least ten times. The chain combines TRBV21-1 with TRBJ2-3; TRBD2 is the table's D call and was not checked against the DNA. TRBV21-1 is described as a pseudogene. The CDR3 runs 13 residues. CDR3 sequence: CASDGGEGDTQYF. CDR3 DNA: TGTGCCAGCGACGGCGGCGAGGGGGATACGCAGTATTTT.

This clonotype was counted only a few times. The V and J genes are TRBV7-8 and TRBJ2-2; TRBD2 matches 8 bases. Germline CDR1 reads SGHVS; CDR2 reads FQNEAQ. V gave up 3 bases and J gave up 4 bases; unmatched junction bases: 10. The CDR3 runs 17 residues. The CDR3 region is CASSFPPGLVTTGELFF. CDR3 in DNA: TGTGCCAGCAGCTTCCCCCCGGGACTAGTCACCACCGGGGAGCTGTTTTTT.

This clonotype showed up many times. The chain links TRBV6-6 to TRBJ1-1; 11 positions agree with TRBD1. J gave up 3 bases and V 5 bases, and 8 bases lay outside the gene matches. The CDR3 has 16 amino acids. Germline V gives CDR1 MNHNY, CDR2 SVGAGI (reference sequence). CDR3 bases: TGTGCCAGCAGTGACGGACAGGGGGCATCGTACACTGAAGCTTTCTTT. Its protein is CASSDGQGASYTEAFF.

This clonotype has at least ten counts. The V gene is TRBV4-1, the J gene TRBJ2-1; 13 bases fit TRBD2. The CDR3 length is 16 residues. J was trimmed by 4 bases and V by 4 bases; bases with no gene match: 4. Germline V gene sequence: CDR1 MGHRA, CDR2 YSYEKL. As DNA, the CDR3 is TGCGCCAGCAGCCGAACTAGCGGGGGGGAATACAATGAGCAGTTCTTC. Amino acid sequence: CASSRTSGGEYNEQFF.

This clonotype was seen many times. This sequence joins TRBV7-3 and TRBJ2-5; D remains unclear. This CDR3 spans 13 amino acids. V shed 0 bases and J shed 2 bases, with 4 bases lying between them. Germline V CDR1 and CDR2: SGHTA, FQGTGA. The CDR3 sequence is CASSLTIQETQYF. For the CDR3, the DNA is TGTGCCAGCAGCTTAACGATACAAGAGACCCAGTACTTC.

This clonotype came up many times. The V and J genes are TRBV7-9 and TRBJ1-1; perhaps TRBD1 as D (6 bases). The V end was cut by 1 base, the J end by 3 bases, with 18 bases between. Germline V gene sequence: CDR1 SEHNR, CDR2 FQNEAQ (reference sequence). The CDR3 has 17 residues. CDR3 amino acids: CASSLEWGPKGDTEAFF. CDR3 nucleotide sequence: TGTGCCAGCAGCTTAGAATGGGGCCCCAAGGGGGACACTGAAGCTTTCTTT.

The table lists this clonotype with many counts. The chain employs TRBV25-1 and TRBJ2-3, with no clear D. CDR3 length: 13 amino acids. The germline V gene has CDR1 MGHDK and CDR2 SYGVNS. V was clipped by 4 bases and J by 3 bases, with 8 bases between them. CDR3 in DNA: TGTGCCAGCAGTGGAACAGCTACAGATACGCAGTATTTT. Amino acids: CASSGTATDTQYF.

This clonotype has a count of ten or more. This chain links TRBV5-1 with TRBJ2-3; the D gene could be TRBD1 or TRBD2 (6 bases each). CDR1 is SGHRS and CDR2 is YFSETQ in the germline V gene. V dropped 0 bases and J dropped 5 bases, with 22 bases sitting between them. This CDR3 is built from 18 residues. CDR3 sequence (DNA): TGCGCCAGCAGCTTGGGCCCCCTGAACGGGGGCGTAAGAGATACGCAGTATTTT. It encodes CASSLGPLNGGVRDTQYF.